This TCR beta chain derives from a study of cytomegalovirus exposure and HLA in healthy donors. A multiplex PCR was run with 60 Vbeta primers and 13 Jbeta primers. Method: immunoSEQ multiplex PCR; TCRdb's copy keeps in-frame clones and lacks some. The sample lists roughly 110,000 clones, approximately 74% seen once, with about 4% in the top ten. The CDR3 has 16 residues. Germline CDR1 is SGHDT and CDR2 is YYEEEE. Trimming took 4 bases from V and 5 from J; bases not matched to a gene: 13. Regarding this clone: What it recognizes is unknown.

General study points: Presence/absence analyses supposed approximately even sequencing depth among donors. Associated with cytomegalovirus, according to the listing, were fewer than 200 TCR beta chains.

Sequenced sample: PBMCs. This TCR was recovered from a middle-aged woman in good health and CMV-seropositive. The chain joins TRBV5-6 to TRBJ2-3; TRBD1 matches 7 bases. The DNA of the CDR3 is TGTGCCAGCAGCCAAAAAGGGGGCTGGAGGCAAGATACGCAGTATTTT. Residues: CASSQKGGWRQDTQYF. Looking up the rest from reference TRBV5-6 and TRBJ2-3 gives the full variable domain: DAGVTQSPTHLIKTRGQQVTLRCSPKSGHDTVSWYQQALGQGPQFIFQYYEEEERQRGNFPDRFSGHQFPNYSSELNVNALLLGDSALYLCASSQKGGWRQDTQYFGPGTRLTVL.